One sample yielded the 25 T cell receptor beta chains listed below, sequenced in a study of T cells in women clearing cervical HPV infection. Profiled with immunoSEQ multiplex PCR; TCRdb holds only in-frame clones, not every one. Seen in this sample are tens of thousands of clones; the ten most common clones hold 15% to 20%. Sequencing was performed on blood buffy coat. These receptors came from a woman aged 18-69 years with a cervical HPV16 infection that either progressed to CIN3+ or cleared (not recorded which).

A remark on this clone: The read gets to within 3 residues of the CDR3 end, and the germline J gene fills in the rest. This chain joins TRBV5-1 and TRBJ2-5; D unclear. The CDR3 runs 14 residues. V gave up 0 bases and J gave up 5 bases, with 11 bases separating them. Germline lookup yields CDR1 SGHRS and CDR2 YFSETQ. CDR3 in amino acids: CASSLDGSAETQYF. The CDR3 bases that were read are TGCGCCAGCAGCTTGGATGGTTCTGCGGAGACC. The full variable domain, in which reference TRBV5-1 and TRBJ2-5 provide the parts outside the CDR3, is KAGVTQTPRYLIKTRGQQVTLSCSPISGHRSVSWYQQTPGQGLQFLFEYFSETQRNKGNFPGRFSGRQFSNSRSEMNVSTLELGDSALYLCASSLDGSAETQYFGPGTRLLVL.

As concerns this clone: The read finishes 3 residues shy of the CDR3 end, and the germline J gene is used to complete it. This rearrangement joins TRBV18 to TRBJ1-4, with 7 nucleotides matching TRBD1. This CDR3 has 15 amino acids. The germline gives CDR1 KGHSH, CDR2 LQKENI. V lost 6 bases to trimming and J lost 5 bases; unmatched junction nucleotides: 9. Here the CDR3 reads CASSPGGQTNEKLFF. The CDR3 bases that were read are TGTGCCAGCTCTCCCGGGGGACAGACGAATGAAAAA.

On this clone: The read terminates 3 residues ahead of where the CDR3 ends, so the germline J gene completes it. The rearrangement links TRBV10-1 to TRBJ1-1, with 9 nucleotides matching TRBD1. The germline CDR1 and CDR2 sequences are WNHNN and SYGVQD (reference sequence). This CDR3 spans 14 amino acids. Trimming cost V 5 bases and J 5 bases; bases outside gene matches: 6. CDR3 DNA (partial): TGCGCCAGCAGTCAGGACAGGGGACCGACTGAA. This gives the protein CASSQDRGPTE. The whole CDR3 sequence reads CASSQDRGPTEAFF.

As concerns this clone: The read finishes 3 residues shy of the CDR3 end, and the germline J gene is used to complete it. The chain uses TRBV5-1 and TRBJ2-5; no reliable D call. Germline V gene data show CDR1 as SGHRS and CDR2 as YFSETQ. The CDR3 runs to 13 residues. V was cut by 5 bases and J by 5 bases, with 13 bases left in between. CDR3 DNA (partial): TGCGCCAGCAGAACAAGCCCCGGGGAGACC. Amino acids: CASRTSPGET. The full-length CDR3 reads as CASRTSPGETQYF.

A note on this clone: The read comes to an end 3 residues before the CDR3 does, leaving the germline J gene to fill in the end. The V call is TRBV19, the J call TRBJ2-3, with D maybe TRBD2 (5 bases). The V and J ends lost 10 bases and 5 bases respectively, with 16 bases between them. Germline V gene lookup returns CDR1 LNHDA and CDR2 SQIVND (reference sequence). The length of the CDR3 is 13 residues. CDR3 sequence: CATSRTRRDTQYF. Partial CDR3 DNA: TGTGCCACCTCCCGGACTCGACGAGATACG.

Notes on this clone: The missing CDR3 end, 3 residues past where the read stops, is filled in from the germline J gene. The rearrangement uses TRBV20-1 and TRBJ2-5, with TRBD1 matching over 7 bases. The CDR3 totals 13 residues. Germline V gene lookup returns CDR1 DFQATT and CDR2 SNEGSKA (reference sequence). The V gene end was trimmed by 5 bases and the J gene end by 2 bases; junction bases not matched to a gene: 5. Incomplete CDR3 DNA: TGCAGTGCTCCGACGGGACAGCAAGAGACC. Its translation is CSAPTGQQET. The whole CDR3 reads CSAPTGQQETQYF.

About this clone itself: The read falls 3 residues short of the CDR3 end, and the missing part is taken from the germline J gene. The chain couples TRBV20-1 to TRBJ2-1, with unresolved D. Germline V lookup: CDR1 DFQATT, CDR2 SNEGSKA (reference sequence). V shed 7 bases and J shed 2 bases, with 12 bases lying between them. The CDR3 sequence is 13 residues long. CDR3 bases read: TGCAGTGTCAAAGACTCAGCCTACAATGAG. Amino acid sequence: CSVKDSAYNE. The full CDR3 is CSVKDSAYNEQFF.

As for this clone: Read sequence stops 3 residues before the CDR3 end, and the germline J gene provides the missing end. The V gene is TRBV11-2, the J gene TRBJ2-2; TRBD2 aligns across 7 bases. Looked up from germline, CDR1 is SGHAT and CDR2 is FQNNGV. The V segment lost 6 bases and the J segment 4 bases; nucleotides outside the gene matches: 5. The CDR3 is 14 residues long. The CDR3 is CASRLTSRTGELFF. CDR3 bases read: TGTGCCAGCAGACTGACTAGCCGCACCGGGGAG.

With respect to this clone: The missing CDR3 end, 3 residues past where the read stops, is filled in from the germline J gene. The chain recombines TRBV20-1 with TRBJ2-3; 10 positions match TRBD2. V shed 1 base, J shed 7 bases, and the junction held 5 bases outside the gene matches. Germline-derived CDR1 and CDR2 are DFQATT and SNEGSKA (reference sequence). This CDR3 is 14 amino acids long. CDR3 bases read: TGCAGTGCTAGAGTGTCTAGCGGGAGTAATACG. This gives the protein CSARVSSGSNT. The full CDR3 is CSARVSSGSNTQYF.

Note on this clone: The missing CDR3 end, 3 residues past where the read stops, is filled in from the germline J gene. The V call is TRBV7-8, the J call TRBJ1-2; tentative D call: TRBD1 (6 bases). In germline, CDR1 is SGHVS, CDR2 FQNEAQ. This CDR3 has 16 amino acids. V lost 4 bases to trimming and J lost 5 bases, with 20 bases between them. The covered CDR3 bases are TGTGCCAGCAGCTCAGTAGGGGGGGACACTTTTTATGGC. This gives the protein CASSSVGGDTFYG. The entire CDR3 reads CASSSVGGDTFYGYTF.

A remark on this clone: The read stops 3 residues short of the end of the CDR3; the missing end is completed from the germline J gene. This chain uses TRBV28 with TRBJ1-4; the D gene is possibly TRBD1 (5 bases). Germline lookup yields CDR1 MDHEN and CDR2 SYDVKM. The CDR3 is 16 residues long. The ends were cut back, 7 bases at V and 0 bases at J, with 15 bases in the middle. CDR3 sequence reads: CASTPLWGTTNEKLFF. The sequenced CDR3 bases are TGTGCCAGCACACCTTTATGGGGCACAACTAATGAAAAA.

In regard to this clone: The read ends 3 residues before the CDR3 terminus; that terminus is restored from the germline J gene. The chain uses TRBV6-4 and TRBJ2-1; 10 bases agree with TRBD2. V dropped 7 bases and J dropped 2; count of bases not matched to a gene: 8. Germline V lookup: CDR1 MRHNA, CDR2 SNTAGT. The CDR3 spans 16 residues. CDR3 bases read: TGTGCCAGCAAGCAGCGGGGGGGTAGCGCCTACAATGAG. This translates into CASKQRGGSAYNE. In full, the CDR3 is CASKQRGGSAYNEQFF.

About this clone: The CDR3 extends 3 residues past the end of the read, so its final part is completed from the germline J gene. This chain uses TRBV19 with TRBJ1-2; no definite D call. CDR1 and CDR2 from the germline V gene are LNHDA and SQIVND (reference sequence). CDR3 length equals 15 residues. The DNA read from the CDR3 is TGTGCCAGTAGTCCTAAGGCGGGCAGATCGTACGAC. It translates to CASSPKAGRSYD. The full CDR3 reads CASSPKAGRSYDYTF.

In the case of this clone: The CDR3 end falls 3 residues outside the read, so it is completed with the germline J gene. This sequence joins TRBV5-1 and TRBJ1-4; D perhaps matches TRBD1 (5 bases). Trimming stripped 4 bases from V and 5 bases from J, with 12 bases between. The germline V gene encodes CDR1 SGHRS and CDR2 YFSETQ. This CDR3 is 14 amino acids long. The DNA read from the CDR3 is TGCGCCAGCAGCGTACAAGGGGAGAATGAAAAA. Translation gives CASSVQGENEK. The whole CDR3 sequence is CASSVQGENEKLFF.

Remarks on this clone: Read sequence stops 3 residues before the CDR3 end, and the germline J gene provides the missing end. The chain uses TRBV7-8 and TRBJ1-1; tentatively, D is TRBD1 (5 bases). Germline-derived CDR1 and CDR2 are SGHVS and FQNEAQ. V was clipped by 3 bases and J by 1 base, with 12 bases between them. The CDR3 has 15 amino acids. CDR3 bases read: TGTGCCAGCAGCTTTTCAGGGATATCGAACACTGAA. Translation: CASSFSGISNTE. The entire CDR3 is CASSFSGISNTEAFF. Filled out from reference TRBV7-8 and TRBJ1-1, the complete variable domain reads GAGVSQSPRYKVAKRGQDVALRCDPISGHVSLFWYQQALGQGPEFLTYFQNEAQLDKSGLPSDRFFAERPEGSVSTLKIQRTQQEDSAVYLCASSFSGISNTEAFFGQGTRLTVV.

As regards this clone: One junction end does not reproduce the germline sequence, and a read error may be involved. The read terminates 3 residues ahead of where the CDR3 ends, so the germline J gene completes it. The V call is TRBV4-2, the J call TRBJ2-3; TRBD2 agrees at 10 bases. The CDR3 is made up of 16 amino acids. CDR1 and CDR2 (germline): LGHNA, YNFKEQ. Here the CDR3 reads CASSQQPGLARDTQYF. The covered CDR3 bases are TGCGCCAGCAGCCAACAACCGGGACTAGCGAGAGATACG.

As for this clone: The read ends 3 residues before the CDR3 terminus; that terminus is restored from the germline J gene. V usage is TRBV14 and J usage is TRBJ1-2, with 8 bases fitting TRBD1. Germline CDR1 reads SGHDN; CDR2 reads FVKESK. The CDR3 has 11 residues. This CDR3 reads CASSLRQGYTF. The CDR3 DNA, read in part, is TGTGCCAGCAGCCTTAGACAGGGG.

Comments on this clone: The read ends 3 residues before the CDR3 terminus; that terminus is restored from the germline J gene. This sequence joins TRBV5-6 and TRBJ1-1, with D hard to call. Trimming took 7 bases from V and 0 from J, leaving 16 bases between them. Germline CDR1 and CDR2: SGHDT and YYEEEE. This CDR3 has 15 amino acids. The covered CDR3 bases are TGTGCCAGCGAAAGGGTAGGAAATATGAACACTGAA. Amino acids: CASERVGNMNTE. The whole CDR3 is CASERVGNMNTEAFF.

The CDR3 DNA, read in part, is TGTGCCAGTACCCCCGGCGCTAGTTCTAACTATGGT. Translated, it gives CASTPGASSNYG. The full CDR3 protein is CASTPGASSNYGQYF. The genes are TRBV19 and TRBJ2-4; D unclear. The missing CDR3 end, 3 residues past where the read stops, is filled in from the germline J gene. The CDR3 consists of 15 residues. Germline V gene data show CDR1 as LNHDA and CDR2 as SQIVND (reference sequence).

Comments on this clone: The read finishes 3 residues shy of the CDR3 end, and the germline J gene is used to complete it. The chain recombines TRBV7-6 with TRBJ2-2, with 7 bases fitting TRBD1. Germline loops: CDR1 SGHVS, CDR2 FNYEAQ. The CDR3 has 13 amino acids. The CDR3 bases that were read are TGTGCCAGCAGTGGACAGGCCCCCTCACCG. It specifies CASSGQAPSP. The CDR3 in full is CASSGQAPSPLFF.

As regards this clone: The CDR3 is cut off 3 residues early in the read; its end comes from the germline J gene. This rearrangement joins TRBV7-3 to TRBJ1-2; possibly TRBD1 for D (6 bases). In germline, CDR1 is SGHTA, CDR2 FQGTGA. This CDR3 has 15 residues. This CDR3 is CASSAGGGGTDTYTF. The CDR3 DNA, read in part, is TGTGCCAGCAGCGCTGGGGGGGGCGGTACAGATACC.

A note on this clone: The read is 3 residues too short to cover the CDR3 end, so that end is filled in from the germline J gene. The chain carries TRBV19 and TRBJ1-2, with TRBD1 matching 7 bases. The CDR3 spans 17 residues. CDR1 and CDR2 (germline): LNHDA, SQIVND (reference sequence). CDR3 protein: CASSARGLLRGGYDYTF. CDR3 DNA, as far as it was read: TGTGCCAGTAGCGCCCGGGGGCTTCTTCGAGGGGGCTACGAC.

Points on this clone: The CDR3 end is not reached by the read, which stops 3 residues before it; the germline J gene fills it in. The chain has TRBV5-1 and TRBJ2-7, with 7 bases fitting TRBD1. Germline V gene sequence: CDR1 SGHRS, CDR2 YFSETQ. CDR3 length: 14 amino acids. With 0 bases clipped from V and 6 bases from J, the junction kept 6 bases outside the gene matches. The CDR3 loop reads CASSLVQGSSEQYF. CDR3 bases read: TGCGCCAGCAGCTTGGTACAGGGGTCCAGCGAG.

Concerning this clone itself: The read comes to an end 3 residues before the CDR3 does, leaving the germline J gene to fill in the end. V and J are TRBV5-4 and TRBJ2-3; maybe TRBD1 (6 bases). Germline CDR1 reads SGHNT; CDR2 reads YYREEE (reference sequence). V was trimmed by 2 bases and J by 2 bases, leaving 9 bases between them. CDR3 length: 14 amino acids. The CDR3 here is CASSFDRFTDTQYF. The DNA read from the CDR3 is TGTGCCAGCAGCTTTGACAGGTTCACAGATACG.

Note on this clone: The CDR3 goes on 3 residues after the read ends, and that part is filled in from the germline J gene. This chain links TRBV7-9 with TRBJ1-2, with D maybe TRBD1 (6 bases). Germline CDR1 is SEHNR and CDR2 is FQNEAQ (reference sequence). Trimming pared 7 bases from V and 3 bases from J, leaving 15 bases between. The CDR3 sequence is 14 residues long. CDR3 protein: CASTEGGMDYGYTF. The covered CDR3 bases are TGTGCCAGCACCGAAGGGGGTATGGACTATGGC.